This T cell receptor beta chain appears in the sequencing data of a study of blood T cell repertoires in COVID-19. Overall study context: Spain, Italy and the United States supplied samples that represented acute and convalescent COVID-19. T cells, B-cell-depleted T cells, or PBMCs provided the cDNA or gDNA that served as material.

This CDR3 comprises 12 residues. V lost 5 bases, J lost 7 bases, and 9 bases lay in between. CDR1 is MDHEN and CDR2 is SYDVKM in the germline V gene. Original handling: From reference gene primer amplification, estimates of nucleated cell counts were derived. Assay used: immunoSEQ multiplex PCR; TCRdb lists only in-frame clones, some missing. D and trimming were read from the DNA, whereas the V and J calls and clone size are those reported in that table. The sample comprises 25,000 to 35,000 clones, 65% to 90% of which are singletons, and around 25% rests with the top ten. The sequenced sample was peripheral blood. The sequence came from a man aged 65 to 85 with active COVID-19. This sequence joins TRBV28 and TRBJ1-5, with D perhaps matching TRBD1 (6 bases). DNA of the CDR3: TGTGCCAGCAGTGTCAGGGGCCAGCCCCAGCATTTT. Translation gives CASSVRGQPQHF.